The 22 T cell receptor beta chains presented below share a single source sample, sequenced in a study of T cell repertoires in ileal Crohn's disease. The sample's time point: inflamed ileum from the surgical specimen. Data came from immunoSEQ multiplex PCR; TCRdb stores just in-frame clones and leaves some out. The sample lists 13,000 to 15,000 clones, around 79% occurring once. Specimen: ileal tissue. The receptors originated from an adult with Crohn's disease.

The chain combines TRBV6-5 with TRBJ1-5; D gene unclear. The V end was cut by 8 bases, the J end by 5 bases, with 16 bases between. Germline CDR1 MNHEY, CDR2 SVGAGI. The CDR3 sequence is 14 residues long. The CDR3 loop is CASANMGYDQPQHF. The CDR3 region has the DNA TGTGCCAGCGCGAATATGGGTTACGATCAGCCCCAGCATTTT.

A few counts support this clone. Here the CDR3 reads CASSSGQPHTEAFF. The DNA of the CDR3 is TGTGCCAGCAGCTCAGGACAGCCCCACACTGAAGCTTTCTTT. The chain links TRBV5-8 to TRBJ1-1; TRBD1 might be the D (6 bases). This CDR3 region has 14 residues. V lost 3 bases to trimming and J lost 3 bases, with 12 bases between them. The germline V gene has CDR1 SGHTS and CDR2 YDEGEE.

The J gene is TRBJ1-3, the V gene TRBV27, with D tentatively TRBD1 (6 bases). Germline-derived CDR1 and CDR2 are MNHEY and SMNVEV (reference sequence). The CDR3 length is 15 residues. The V end lost 5 bases, the J end lost 3 bases, and 14 bases lay between the germline ends. CDR3: CASSATGGLGNTIYF. CDR3 nucleotide sequence: TGTGCCAGCAGTGCCACTGGGGGGCTTGGAAACACCATATATTTT.

The V and J genes are TRBV28 and TRBJ2-5, with D perhaps TRBD1 (6 bases). Germline CDR1 MDHEN, CDR2 SYDVKM. V lost 7 bases, J lost 2 bases, and 14 bases lay in between. The CDR3 has 14 amino acids. CDR3 region: CASIANQGQETQYF. In DNA form, the CDR3 reads TGTGCCAGCATCGCAAATCAGGGGCAAGAGACCCAGTACTTC. Together with reference TRBV28 and TRBJ2-5, the CDR3 gives the full variable domain: DVKVTQSSRYLVKRTGEKVFLECVQDMDHENMFWYRQDPGLGLRLIYFSYDVKMKEKGDIPEGYSVSREKKERFSLILESASTNQTSMYLCASIANQGQETQYFGPGTRLLVL.

The V call is TRBV6-1, the J call TRBJ2-3; possible D gene TRBD2, 6 bases. The germline V and J ends were trimmed by 8 bases and 2 bases, with 17 bases remaining between them. Looked up from germline, CDR1 is MNHNS and CDR2 is SASEGT. The CDR3 has 15 amino acids. The CDR3 nucleotides are TGTGCCAGCGACCGGGACTTTTTTCCCACAGATACGCAGTATTTT. It encodes CASDRDFFPTDTQYF.

Only one count was recorded for this clone. This chain links TRBV7-9 with TRBJ1-1; D is ambiguous. The germline CDR1 and CDR2 sequences are SEHNR and FQNEAQ (reference sequence). The length of the CDR3 is 13 residues. Trimming pared 4 bases from V and 1 base from J, leaving 7 bases between. The CDR3 DNA follows: TGTGCCAGCAGCTCCGAGGGGAACACTGAAGCTTTCTTT. This gives the protein CASSSEGNTEAFF.

A remark on this clone: Additional DNA sequences in this sample encode the identical CDR3. J is TRBJ2-7 and V is TRBV7-9, with 9 nucleotides matching TRBD1. Germline CDR1 is SEHNR and CDR2 is FQNEAQ (reference sequence). V gave up 5 bases and J gave up 0 bases; unmatched junction bases: 5. This CDR3 spans 15 amino acids. The CDR3 protein is CASSQGQGYSYEQYF. CDR3 sequence (DNA): TGTGCCAGCAGCCAGGGACAGGGTTACTCCTACGAGCAGTACTTC.

The genes are TRBV19 and TRBJ2-6, with TRBD2 matching over 12 bases. This CDR3 has 21 residues. The V gene end was trimmed by 4 bases and the J gene end by 0 bases; junction bases not matched to a gene: 13. Looked up from germline, CDR1 is LNHDA and CDR2 is SQIVND (reference sequence). CDR3 nucleotide sequence: TGTGCCAGTAGTAGGGGGACTAGCGGGTCATTATTCAACTCTGGGGCCAACGTCCTGACTTTC. This translates into CASSRGTSGSLFNSGANVLTF. The full variable domain, with the rest looked up from reference TRBV19 and TRBJ2-6, is DGGITQSPKYLFRKEGQNVTLSCEQNLNHDAMYWYRQDPGQGLRLIYYSQIVNDFQKGDIAEGYSVSREKKESFPLTVTSAQKNPTAFYLCASSRGTSGSLFNSGANVLTFGAGSRLTVL.

The J gene is TRBJ2-7, the V gene TRBV5-1, with 9 bases aligning to TRBD2. The CDR3 length is 14 residues. The germline gives CDR1 SGHRS, CDR2 YFSETQ. V trimming: 1 base; J trimming: 5 bases; junction bases outside the gene matches: 4. The CDR3 sequence is CASSLQLAGDEQYF. DNA of the CDR3: TGCGCCAGCAGCTTGCAACTAGCGGGTGACGAGCAGTACTTC.

The V and J genes are TRBV5-5 and TRBJ1-2; TRBD1 aligns across 8 bases. The CDR3 consists of 12 residues. The V gene's germline CDR1 is SGHKS and CDR2 YYEKEE (reference sequence). After removal of 5 bases from V and 7 bases from J, the junction contained 4 bases not matched to a gene. The CDR3 DNA follows: TGTGCCAGCAGTGGACAGGGTGGTGGCTACACCTTC. Encoded protein: CASSGQGGGYTF. Looking up the rest from reference TRBV5-5 and TRBJ1-2 gives the full variable domain: DAGVTQSPTHLIKTRGQQVTLRCSPISGHKSVSWYQQVLGQGPQFIFQYYEKEERGRGNFPDRFSARQFPNYSSELNVNALLLGDSALYLCASSGQGGGYTFGSGTRLTVV.

The V and J genes are TRBV5-1 and TRBJ2-7, with D perhaps assigned TRBD1 or TRBD2 (6 bases each). Germline CDR1 reads SGHRS; CDR2 reads YFSETQ. V was cut by 4 bases and J by 4 bases, with 18 bases left in between. CDR3 length: 15 amino acids. The CDR3 DNA reads as TGCGCCAGCAGCCCCGATGGGGGGCGTAGATACGAGCAGTACTTC. Amino acids: CASSPDGGRRYEQYF.

V gene TRBV5-4 combines with J gene TRBJ2-2, with D tentatively TRBD2 (5 bases). With 8 bases removed from V and 7 bases from J, the gap between germline ends came to 9 bases. The CDR3 contains 11 residues. From germline, CDR1 is SGHNT and CDR2 YYREEE (reference sequence). CDR3 nucleotide sequence: TGTGCCAGTGGGGAGTACGGGGAGCTGTTTTTT. This codes for CASGEYGELFF. Full variable domain (rest looked up from reference TRBV5-4 and TRBJ2-2): ETGVTQSPTHLIKTRGQQVTLRCSSQSGHNTVSWYQQALGQGPQFIFQYYREEENGRGNFPPRFSGLQFPNYSSELNVNALELDDSALYLCASGEYGELFFGEGSRLTVL.

V usage is TRBV5-1 and J usage is TRBJ1-2, with a possible D match to TRBD1 (5 bases). This CDR3 comprises 14 residues. Germline assignment: CDR1 SGHRS and CDR2 YFSETQ. V dropped 0 bases and J dropped 4 bases, with 10 bases sitting between them. This chain's CDR3 is CASSLEGHRYGYTF. The CDR3 bases are TGCGCCAGCAGCTTGGAGGGGCACCGCTATGGCTACACCTTC.

The chain carries TRBV10-3 and TRBJ2-3; D tentatively reads TRBD1 or TRBD2 (5 bases each). The CDR3 runs to 13 residues. Trimming removed 7 bases at V and 2 bases at J, with 10 bases between. Germline CDR1 is ENHRY and CDR2 is SYGVKD. The CDR3 reads CAITGPVTDTQYF. CDR3 bases: TGTGCCATCACGGGGCCAGTCACAGATACGCAGTATTTT.

The genes are TRBV2 and TRBJ2-3; tentatively, D is TRBD1 or TRBD2 (5 bases each). The CDR3 totals 15 residues. Looked up from germline, CDR1 is SNHLY and CDR2 is FYNNEI. V was cut by 10 bases and J by 1 base, with 18 bases left in between. The chain's CDR3 is CAIHQGDLGTDTQYF. The CDR3 DNA reads as TGTGCCATCCACCAGGGAGATCTAGGCACAGATACGCAGTATTTT.

The table lists this clone with a few counts. The chain uses TRBV5-6 and TRBJ1-2, with a weak D call TRBD1 (5 bases). CDR1 SGHDT and CDR2 YYEEEE come from the germline V gene. The CDR3 has 15 residues. V was trimmed by 0 bases and J by 8 bases, leaving 17 bases between them. CDR3 residues: CASSLVDTGNGGYTF. CDR3 coding DNA: TGTGCCAGCAGCTTGGTGGATACAGGAAACGGGGGCTACACCTTC.

This chain links TRBV6-1 with TRBJ2-2, with a possible D match to TRBD1 (6 bases). CDR1 is MNHNS and CDR2 is SASEGT in the germline V gene. Deletions cut 4 bases from V and 12 bases from J, with 15 bases between. This CDR3 is built from 13 residues. The CDR3 region has the DNA TGTGCCAGCAGTGGAACCGGGACATATAAGCTGTTTTTT. Amino acid sequence: CASSGTGTYKLFF.

The CDR3 DNA sequence: TGTGCCAGCAGCTTGGATGCTAGCGGGGGCTCAGATACGCAGTATTTT. It is translated as CASSLDASGGSDTQYF. The chain combines TRBV5-4 with TRBJ2-3; 10 bases are shared with TRBD2. CDR1 is SGHNT and CDR2 is YYREEE in the germline V gene (reference sequence). The trim removed 0 bases at V and 4 bases at J, leaving 5 bases unmatched. The length of the CDR3 is 16 residues.

This clone was detected a few times. The rearrangement links TRBV6-1 to TRBJ2-7, with D tentatively TRBD1 or TRBD2 (6 bases each). In germline, CDR1 is MNHNS, CDR2 SASEGT. Trimming took off 1 base at V and 5 bases at J, with 12 bases between the two ends. This CDR3 is built from 14 residues. In nucleotides, the CDR3 is TGTGCCAGCAGTGAAGTGTCAGGGGAGGACGAGCAGTACTTC. Translation gives CASSEVSGEDEQYF.

The rearrangement joins TRBV6-1 to TRBJ1-2, with TRBD1 identical over 8 bases. This CDR3 region has 13 residues. Looked up from germline, CDR1 is MNHNS and CDR2 is SASEGT. V shed 6 bases, J shed 8 bases, and the junction held 8 bases outside the gene matches. In DNA form, the CDR3 reads TGTGCCAGCAGACCACCCGGACAGGGAGGCTACACCTTC. Its protein product is CASRPPGQGGYTF.

This clone rates as medium-sized. Other nucleotide sequences from this sample produce the same CDR3. This chain uses TRBV30 with TRBJ1-1; D unresolved. Germline lookup yields CDR1 GTSNPN and CDR2 SVGIG (reference sequence). The V and J ends lost 1 base and 4 bases respectively, with 16 bases between them. CDR3 size: 15 residues. The CDR3 sequence is CAWSDDRGGGTEAFF. The CDR3 DNA reads as TGTGCCTGGAGTGATGATCGGGGAGGTGGCACTGAAGCTTTCTTT. The complete variable domain, with remaining parts taken from reference TRBV30 and TRBJ1-1, reads SQTIHQWPATLVQPVGSPLSLECTVEGTSNPNLYWYRQAAGRGLQLLFYSVGIGQISSEVPQNLSASRPQDRQFILSSKKLLLSDSGFYLCAWSDDRGGGTEAFFGQGTRLTVV.

This chain connects TRBV11-2 to TRBJ2-7; 8 nucleotides match TRBD2. V was clipped by 4 bases and J by 7 bases; unmatched bases: 6. Germline CDR1 is SGHAT and CDR2 is FQNNGV. This CDR3 has 13 residues. The CDR3 nucleotides are TGTGCCAGCAGCTCGGCGGTAGCGGGGGAGCAGTACTTC. Translation: CASSSAVAGEQYF.